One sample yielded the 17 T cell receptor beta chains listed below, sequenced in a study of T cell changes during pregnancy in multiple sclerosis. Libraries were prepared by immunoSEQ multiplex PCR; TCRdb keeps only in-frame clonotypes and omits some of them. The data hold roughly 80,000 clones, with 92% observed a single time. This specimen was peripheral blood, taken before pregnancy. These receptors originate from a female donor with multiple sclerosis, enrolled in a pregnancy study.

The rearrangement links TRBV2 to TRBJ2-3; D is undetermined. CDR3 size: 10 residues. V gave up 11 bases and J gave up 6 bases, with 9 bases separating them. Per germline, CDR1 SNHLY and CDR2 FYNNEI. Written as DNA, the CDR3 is TGTGCCTCTAATCGGGATACGCAGTATTTT. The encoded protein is CASNRDTQYF.

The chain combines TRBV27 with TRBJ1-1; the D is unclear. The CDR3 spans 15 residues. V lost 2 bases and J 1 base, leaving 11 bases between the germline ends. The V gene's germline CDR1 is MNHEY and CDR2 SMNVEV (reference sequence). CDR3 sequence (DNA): TGTGCCAGCAGTTTAGGCGGGTTTGGGAACACTGAAGCTTTCTTT. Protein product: CASSLGGFGNTEAFF.

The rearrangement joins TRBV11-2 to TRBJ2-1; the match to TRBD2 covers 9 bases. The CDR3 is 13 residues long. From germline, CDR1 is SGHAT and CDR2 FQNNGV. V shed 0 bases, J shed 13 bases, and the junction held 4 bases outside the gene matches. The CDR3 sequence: CASSLEGSGGQFF. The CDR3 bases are TGTGCCAGCAGCTTAGAGGGTAGCGGGGGCCAGTTCTTC.

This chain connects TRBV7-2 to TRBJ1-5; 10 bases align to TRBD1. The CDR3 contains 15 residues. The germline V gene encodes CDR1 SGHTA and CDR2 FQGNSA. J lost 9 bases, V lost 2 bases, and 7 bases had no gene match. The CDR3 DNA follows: TGTGCCAGCAGCTTAAGGGACAGGGGATTAGGGCCCCAGCATTTT. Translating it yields CASSLRDRGLGPQHF.

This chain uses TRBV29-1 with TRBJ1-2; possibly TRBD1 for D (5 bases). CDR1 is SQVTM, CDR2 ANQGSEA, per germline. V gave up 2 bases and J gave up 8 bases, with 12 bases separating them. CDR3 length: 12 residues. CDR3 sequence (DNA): TGCAGCGTTGAACGGGGGTTAGAGGGCTACACCTTC. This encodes CSVERGLEGYTF.

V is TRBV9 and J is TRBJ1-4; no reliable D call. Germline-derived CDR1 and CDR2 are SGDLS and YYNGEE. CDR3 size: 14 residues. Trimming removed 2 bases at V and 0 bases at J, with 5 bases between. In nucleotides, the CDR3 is TGTGCCAGCAGCGTTACAGCAACTAATGAAAAACTGTTTTTT. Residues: CASSVTATNEKLFF. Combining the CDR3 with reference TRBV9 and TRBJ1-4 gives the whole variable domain DSGVTQTPKHLITATGQRVTLRCSPRSGDLSVYWYQQSLDQGLQFLIQYYNGEERAKGNILERFSAQQFPDLHSELNLSSLELGDSALYFCASSVTATNEKLFFGSGTQLSVL.

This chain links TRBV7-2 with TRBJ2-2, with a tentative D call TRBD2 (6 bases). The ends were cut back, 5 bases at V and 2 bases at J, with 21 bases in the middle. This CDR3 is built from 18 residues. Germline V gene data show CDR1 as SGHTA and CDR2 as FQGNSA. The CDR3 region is CASSARPPRGLNTGELFF. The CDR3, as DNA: TGTGCCAGCAGCGCCCGTCCCCCCCGGGGACTTAACACCGGGGAGCTGTTTTTT.

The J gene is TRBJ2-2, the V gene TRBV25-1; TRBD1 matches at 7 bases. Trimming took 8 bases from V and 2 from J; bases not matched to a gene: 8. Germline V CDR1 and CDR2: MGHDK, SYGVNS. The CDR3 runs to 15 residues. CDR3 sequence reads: CASETGWQNTGELFF. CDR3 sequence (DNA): TGTGCCAGCGAGACAGGGTGGCAAAACACCGGGGAGCTGTTTTTT.

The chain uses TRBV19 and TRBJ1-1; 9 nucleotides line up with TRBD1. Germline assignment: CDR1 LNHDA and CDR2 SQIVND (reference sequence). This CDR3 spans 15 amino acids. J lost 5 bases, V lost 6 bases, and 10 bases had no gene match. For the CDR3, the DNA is TGTGCCAGTAGCCTGATGGGACAGGGAGGAACTGAAGCTTTCTTT. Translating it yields CASSLMGQGGTEAFF.

The CDR3 spells CASSQGGPLSGANVLTF. The CDR3 coding sequence is TGTGCCAGCAGCCAGGGGGGTCCCCTCTCTGGGGCCAACGTCCTGACTTTC. The gene calls are TRBV14 and TRBJ2-6; weak D call: TRBD2 (6 bases). Germline V gene lookup returns CDR1 SGHDN and CDR2 FVKESK. The V end was cut by 3 bases, the J end by 0 bases, with 12 bases between. The CDR3 is 17 amino acids.

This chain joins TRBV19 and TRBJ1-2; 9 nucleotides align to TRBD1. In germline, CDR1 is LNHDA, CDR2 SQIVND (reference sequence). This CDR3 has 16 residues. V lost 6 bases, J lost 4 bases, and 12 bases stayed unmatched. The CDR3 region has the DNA TGTGCCAGTAGCAACACCGACAGGGGGATTTCCTATGGCTACACCTTC. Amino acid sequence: CASSNTDRGISYGYTF.

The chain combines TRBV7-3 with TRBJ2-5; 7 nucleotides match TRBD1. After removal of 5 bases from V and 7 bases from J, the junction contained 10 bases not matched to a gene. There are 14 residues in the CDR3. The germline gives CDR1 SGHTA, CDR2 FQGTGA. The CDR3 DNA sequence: TGTGCCAGCAGCAATGCAGGGGGTCCAGGGACCCAGTACTTC. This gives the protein CASSNAGGPGTQYF.

This chain's CDR3 is CASSMTGDTDTQYF. Here the CDR3 DNA reads TGTGCCAGCAGCATGACAGGGGACACAGATACGCAGTATTTT. The gene calls are TRBV7-3 and TRBJ2-3; TRBD1 agrees at 8 bases. The CDR3 is 14 residues long. The J segment lost 2 bases and the V segment lost 5 bases, leaving 3 bases of the junction unmatched. CDR1 and CDR2 from the germline V gene are SGHTA and FQGTGA.

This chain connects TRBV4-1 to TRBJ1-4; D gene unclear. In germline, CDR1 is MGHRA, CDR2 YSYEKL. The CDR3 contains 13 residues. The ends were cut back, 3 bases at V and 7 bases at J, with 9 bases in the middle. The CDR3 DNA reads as TGCGCCAGCAGCCAGACGGAGGGTGAAAAACTGTTTTTT. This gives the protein CASSQTEGEKLFF.

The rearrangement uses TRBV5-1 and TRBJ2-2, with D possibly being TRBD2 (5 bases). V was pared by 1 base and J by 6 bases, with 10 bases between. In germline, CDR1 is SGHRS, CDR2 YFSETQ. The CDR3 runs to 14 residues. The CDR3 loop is CASSLRASSGELFF. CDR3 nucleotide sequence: TGCGCCAGCAGCTTGCGGGCTAGCTCCGGGGAGCTGTTTTTT.

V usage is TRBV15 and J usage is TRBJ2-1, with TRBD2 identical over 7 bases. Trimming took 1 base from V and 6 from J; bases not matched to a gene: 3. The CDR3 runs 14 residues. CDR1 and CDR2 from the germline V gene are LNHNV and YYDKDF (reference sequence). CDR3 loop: CATSRVGGINEQFF. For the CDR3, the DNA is TGTGCCACCAGCAGAGTGGGGGGGATCAATGAGCAGTTCTTC.

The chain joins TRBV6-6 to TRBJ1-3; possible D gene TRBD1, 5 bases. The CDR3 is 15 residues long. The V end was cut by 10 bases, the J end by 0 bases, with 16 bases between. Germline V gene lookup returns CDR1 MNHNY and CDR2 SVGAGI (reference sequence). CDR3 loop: CATGVPLPSGNTIYF. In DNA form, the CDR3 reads TGTGCCACGGGGGTCCCCCTCCCCTCTGGAAACACCATATATTTT.